A single TCR beta chain is shown here with its context. What it recognizes is unknown. This record belongs to a study of cytomegalovirus exposure and HLA in healthy donors. Study-wide points: It was reported that the classifier diagnosed cytomegalovirus status with high specificity and sensitivity in both the original and validation cohorts. Productive rates of about 90% or about 30% were seen for most TCR beta V segments in an earlier analysis.

PCR employed 60 Vbeta and 13 Jbeta primers. As originally analysed: About 10 million shared chains were among approximately 87 million unique TCR beta chains counted in a later analysis. TCRdb's table, derived via immunoSEQ multiplex PCR, lists solely in-frame clones and lacks some. That table furnishes V, J and clone size, whereas the DNA furnished D and trimming. The table shows approximately 120,000 clones, with 70% to 80% occurring only once. This CDR3 comprises 15 residues. J gave up 3 bases and V 5 bases, and 6 bases lay outside the gene matches. Per the germline V gene, CDR1 is SEHNR and CDR2 is FQNEAQ (reference sequence).

The source of this sequence is a middle-aged woman in good health and CMV-seropositive. V is TRBV7-9 and J is TRBJ2-1, with TRBD2 matching 8 bases. Sequencing was performed on PBMCs. DNA for the CDR3: TGTGCCAGCAGCGACCTCGCGGGGGGCTACAATGAGCAGTTCTTC. This gives the protein CASSDLAGGYNEQFF. Supplemented by reference TRBV7-9 and TRBJ2-1, the full variable domain reads DTGVSQNPRHKITKRGQNVTFRCDPISEHNRLYWYRQTLGQGPEFLTYFQNEAQLEKSRLLSDRFSAERPKGSFSTLEIQRTEQGDSAMYLCASSDLAGGYNEQFFGPGTRLTVL.